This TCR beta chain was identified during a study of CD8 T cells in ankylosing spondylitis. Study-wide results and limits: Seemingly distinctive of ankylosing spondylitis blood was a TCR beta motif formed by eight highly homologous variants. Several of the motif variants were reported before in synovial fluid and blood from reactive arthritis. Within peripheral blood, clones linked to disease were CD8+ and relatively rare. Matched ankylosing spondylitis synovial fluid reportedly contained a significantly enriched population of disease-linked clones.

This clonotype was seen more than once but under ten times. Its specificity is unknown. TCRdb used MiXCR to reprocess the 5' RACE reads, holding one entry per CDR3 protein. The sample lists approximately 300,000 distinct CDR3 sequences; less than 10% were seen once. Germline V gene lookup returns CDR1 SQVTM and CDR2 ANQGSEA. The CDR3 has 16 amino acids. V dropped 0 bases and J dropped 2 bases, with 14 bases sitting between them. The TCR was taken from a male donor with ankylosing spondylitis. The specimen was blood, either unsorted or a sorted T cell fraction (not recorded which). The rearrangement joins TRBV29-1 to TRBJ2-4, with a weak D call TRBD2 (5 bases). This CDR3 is CSVEEVLEGTKNIQYF. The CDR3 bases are TGCAGCGTTGAAGAGGTCCTAGAGGGAACCAAAAACATTCAGTACTTC.